The entry below gives a single T cell receptor (beta chain) sequence along with its context. The length of the CDR3 is 13 residues. The germline gives CDR1 SGHRS, CDR2 YFSETQ. The ends were cut back, 8 bases at V and 6 bases at J, with 15 bases in the middle. This record comes from a study of early T cells in non-severe SARS-CoV-2 infection. Individual cDNA molecules received unique molecular identifiers. TCRdb fed the 5' RACE reads into MiXCR, producing one record per CDR3 protein. Counted here are 65,000 to 75,000 distinct CDR3 sequences, about 13% occurring once; the ten biggest clones make up 4.5% to 5.5%.

The chain recombines TRBV5-1 with TRBJ2-4; D not certain. This receptor was taken from an adult who was a healthcare worker with PCR-confirmed SARS-CoV-2 infection or an uninfected control (not recorded which). Sequenced material: whole blood. CDR3 in DNA: TGCGCCAGTTTAAATTGGGATCCAAACATTCAGTACTTC. Translation gives CASLNWDPNIQYF. Based on the CDR3 plus reference TRBV5-1 and TRBJ2-4, the full variable domain is KAGVTQTPRYLIKTRGQQVTLSCSPISGHRSVSWYQQTPGQGLQFLFEYFSETQRNKGNFPGRFSGRQFSNSRSEMNVSTLELGDSALYLCASLNWDPNIQYFGAGTRLSVL.